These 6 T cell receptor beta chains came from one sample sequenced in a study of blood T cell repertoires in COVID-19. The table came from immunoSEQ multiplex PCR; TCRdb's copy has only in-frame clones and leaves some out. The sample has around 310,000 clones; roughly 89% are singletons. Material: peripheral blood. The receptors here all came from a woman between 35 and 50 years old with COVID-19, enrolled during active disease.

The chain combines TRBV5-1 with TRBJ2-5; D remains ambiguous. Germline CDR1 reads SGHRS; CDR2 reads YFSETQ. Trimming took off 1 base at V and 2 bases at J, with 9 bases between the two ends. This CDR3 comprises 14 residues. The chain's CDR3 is CASSLYRAQETQYF. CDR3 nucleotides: TGCGCCAGCAGCTTGTACAGAGCTCAAGAGACCCAGTACTTC.

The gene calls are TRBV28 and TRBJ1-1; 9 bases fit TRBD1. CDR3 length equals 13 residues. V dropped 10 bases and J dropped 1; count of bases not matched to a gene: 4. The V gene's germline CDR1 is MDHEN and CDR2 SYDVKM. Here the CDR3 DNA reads TGTGCCACAAAGGACAGGGGGAACACTGAAGCTTTCTTT. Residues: CATKDRGNTEAFF.

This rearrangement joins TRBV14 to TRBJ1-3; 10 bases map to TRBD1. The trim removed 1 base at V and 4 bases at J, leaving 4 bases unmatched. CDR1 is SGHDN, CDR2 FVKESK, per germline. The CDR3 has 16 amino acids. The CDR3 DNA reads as TGTGCCAGCAGCCAAGGGACAGGGGGAAGGGGAAACACCATATATTTT. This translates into CASSQGTGGRGNTIYF. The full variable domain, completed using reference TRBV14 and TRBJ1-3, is EAGVTQFPSHSVIEKGQTVTLRCDPISGHDNLYWYRRVMGKEIKFLLHFVKESKQDESGMPNNRFLAERTGGTYSTLKVQPAELEDSGVYFCASSQGTGGRGNTIYFGEGSWLTVV.

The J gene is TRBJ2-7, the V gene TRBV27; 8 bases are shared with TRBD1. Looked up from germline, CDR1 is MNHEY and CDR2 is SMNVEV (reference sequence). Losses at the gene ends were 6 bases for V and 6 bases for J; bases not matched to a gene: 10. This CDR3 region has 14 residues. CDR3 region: CASSRRTGSGEQYF. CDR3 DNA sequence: TGTGCCAGCAGCAGGAGGACAGGGTCCGGCGAGCAGTACTTC.

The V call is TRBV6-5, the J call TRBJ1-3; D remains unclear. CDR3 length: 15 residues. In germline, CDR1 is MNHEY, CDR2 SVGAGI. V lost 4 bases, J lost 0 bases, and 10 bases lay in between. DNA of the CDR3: TGTGCCAGCAGTTTGGGAGGGTTCTCTGGAAACACCATATATTTT. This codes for CASSLGGFSGNTIYF.

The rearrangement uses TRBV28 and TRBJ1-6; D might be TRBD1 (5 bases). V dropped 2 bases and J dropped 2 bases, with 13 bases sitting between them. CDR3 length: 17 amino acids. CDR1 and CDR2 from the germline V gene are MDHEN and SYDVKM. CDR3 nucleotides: TGTGCCAGCAGTTTAGCACCCCCGGGGGCCTATAATTCACCCCTCCACTTT. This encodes CASSLAPPGAYNSPLHF.